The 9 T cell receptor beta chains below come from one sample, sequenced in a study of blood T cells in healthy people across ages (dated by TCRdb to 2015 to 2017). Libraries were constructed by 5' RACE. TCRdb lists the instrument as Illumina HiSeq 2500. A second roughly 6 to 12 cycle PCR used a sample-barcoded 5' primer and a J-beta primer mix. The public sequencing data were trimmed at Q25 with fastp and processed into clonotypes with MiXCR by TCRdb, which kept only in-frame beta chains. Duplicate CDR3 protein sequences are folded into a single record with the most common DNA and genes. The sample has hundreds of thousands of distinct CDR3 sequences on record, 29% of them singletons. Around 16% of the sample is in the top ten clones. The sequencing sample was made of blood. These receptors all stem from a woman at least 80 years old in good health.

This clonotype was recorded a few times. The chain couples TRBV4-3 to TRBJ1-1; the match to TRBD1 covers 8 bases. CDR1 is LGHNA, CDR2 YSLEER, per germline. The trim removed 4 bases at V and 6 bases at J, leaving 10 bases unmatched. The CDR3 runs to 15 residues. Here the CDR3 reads CASSRHVDRAAEAFF. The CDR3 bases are TGCGCCAGCAGCCGACATGTGGACAGGGCTGCTGAAGCTTTCTTT.

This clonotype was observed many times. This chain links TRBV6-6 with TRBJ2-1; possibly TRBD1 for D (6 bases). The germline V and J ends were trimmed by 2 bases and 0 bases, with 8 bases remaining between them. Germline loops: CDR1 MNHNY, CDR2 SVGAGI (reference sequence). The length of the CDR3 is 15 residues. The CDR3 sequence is CASSYRDNSYNEQFF. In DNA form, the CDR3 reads TGTGCCAGCAGTTACCGGGACAACTCCTACAATGAGCAGTTCTTC.

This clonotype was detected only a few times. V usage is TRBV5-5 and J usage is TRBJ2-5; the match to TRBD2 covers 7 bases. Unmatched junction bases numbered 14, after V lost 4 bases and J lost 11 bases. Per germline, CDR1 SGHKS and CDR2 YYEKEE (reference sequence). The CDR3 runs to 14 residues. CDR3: CASSPGPPGGEQYF. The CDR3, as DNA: TGTGCCAGCAGCCCAGGGCCCCCGGGGGGTGAGCAGTACTTC.

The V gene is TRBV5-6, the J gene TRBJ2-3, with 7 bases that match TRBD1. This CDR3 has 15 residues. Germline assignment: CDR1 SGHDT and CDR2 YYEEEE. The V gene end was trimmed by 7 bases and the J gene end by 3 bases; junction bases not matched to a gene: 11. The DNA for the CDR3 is TGTGCCAGCTCACTACCACAGGGGAATACAGATACGCAGTATTTT. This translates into CASSLPQGNTDTQYF.

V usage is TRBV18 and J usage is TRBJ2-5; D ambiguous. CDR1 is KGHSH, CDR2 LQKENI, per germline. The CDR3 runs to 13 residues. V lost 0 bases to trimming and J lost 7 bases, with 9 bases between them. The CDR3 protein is CASSPPVGTTQYF. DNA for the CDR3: TGTGCCAGCTCACCACCCGTAGGCACGACCCAGTACTTC.

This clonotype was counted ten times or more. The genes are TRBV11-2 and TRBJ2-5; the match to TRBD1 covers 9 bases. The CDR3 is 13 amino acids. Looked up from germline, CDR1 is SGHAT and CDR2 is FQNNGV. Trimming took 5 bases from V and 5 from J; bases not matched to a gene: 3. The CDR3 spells CASSRGQGETQYF. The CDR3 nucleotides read TGTGCCAGCAGCCGTGGACAGGGGGAGACCCAGTACTTC.

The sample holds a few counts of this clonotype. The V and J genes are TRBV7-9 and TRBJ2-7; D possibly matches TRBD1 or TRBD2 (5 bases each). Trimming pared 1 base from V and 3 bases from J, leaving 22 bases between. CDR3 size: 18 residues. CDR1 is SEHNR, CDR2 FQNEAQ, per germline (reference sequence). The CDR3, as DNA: TGTGCCAGCAGCTTAGGGCAGGGACGCAACCAAGGCGGCTACGAGCAGTACTTC. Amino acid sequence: CASSLGQGRNQGGYEQYF.

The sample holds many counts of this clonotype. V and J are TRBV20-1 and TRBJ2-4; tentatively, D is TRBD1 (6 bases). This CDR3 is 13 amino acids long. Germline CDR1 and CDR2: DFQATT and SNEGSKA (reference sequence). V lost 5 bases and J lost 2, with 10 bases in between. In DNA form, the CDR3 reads TGCAGTGCTGTACAGGGTCCCAAAAACATTCAGTACTTC. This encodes CSAVQGPKNIQYF.

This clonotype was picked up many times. This chain's CDR3 is CASSLGLAGEQYF. The CDR3 DNA follows: TGTGCCAGCAGCTTAGGGCTAGCAGGCGAGCAGTACTTC. This sequence joins TRBV7-9 and TRBJ2-7, with D possibly TRBD2 on 5 matching bases. V gave up 1 base and J gave up 6 bases, with 10 bases separating them. The CDR3 has 13 residues. CDR1 SEHNR and CDR2 FQNEAQ come from the germline V gene (reference sequence).